The 8 T cell receptor beta chains below were found in one sample sequenced in a study of T cells in Graves' hyperthyroidism and ophthalmopathy. RNA transcripts were the template for amplifying TCR beta CDR3 regions. HTBI primers were the set used in a first-round RT-PCR of the TCR CDR3. TCRdb analysed the multiplex PCR reads with MiXCR anew, one entry per CDR3 protein. Of hundreds of thousands of distinct CDR3 sequences in the sample, 15% to 20% are singletons; the top ten hold over 45%. Sequenced input: blood. These receptor sequences come from a man between 40 and 49 years old with Graves' ophthalmopathy.

This clonotype appeared a few times. This chain connects TRBV7-2 to TRBJ2-3; 9 nucleotides match TRBD2. Trimming at V came to 6 bases and at J to 2 bases, leaving 9 bases not matched to a gene. The germline CDR1 and CDR2 sequences are SGHTA and FQGNSA. CDR3 length: 16 amino acids. CDR3: CASSSDSGSPTDTQYF. The CDR3 DNA follows: TGTGCCAGCAGTTCGGATAGCGGGAGTCCCACAGATACGCAGTATTTT.

Turning to this clonotype: At one end the junction does not follow the germline gene, possibly because of a read error. This chain connects TRBV13 to TRBJ2-7, with unresolved D. This CDR3 is built from 12 residues. Germline lookup yields CDR1 PRHDT and CDR2 FYEKMQ (reference sequence). Written as DNA, the CDR3 is TGTGCCGGCAGCCGGACCGCATACGAGCAGTACTTC. It encodes CAGSRTAYEQYF.

The table lists this clonotype with many counts. The V call is TRBV7-8, the J call TRBJ1-1; D unclear. Per germline, CDR1 SGHVS and CDR2 FQNEAQ. The CDR3 has 16 amino acids. The V and J ends lost 2 bases and 4 bases respectively, with 17 bases between them. Written as DNA, the CDR3 is TGTGCCAGCAGCTTAAGGGAGGGCGGGATCAGCACTGAAGCTTTCTTT. Its protein product is CASSLREGGISTEAFF.

V usage is TRBV5-1 and J usage is TRBJ2-7, with 7 bases aligning to TRBD2. The CDR3 length is 14 residues. Looked up from germline, CDR1 is SGHRS and CDR2 is YFSETQ. The trim removed 0 bases at V and 4 bases at J, leaving 4 bases unmatched. The chain's CDR3 is CASSLALAAYEQYF. The CDR3 DNA is TGCGCCAGCAGCTTGGCCCTAGCGGCTTACGAGCAGTACTTC.

This clonotype appeared many times. V gene TRBV20-1 combines with J gene TRBJ2-5; a possible D gene is TRBD2 (6 bases). The CDR3 has 10 residues. V dropped 4 bases and J dropped 9 bases, with 9 bases sitting between them. Looked up from germline, CDR1 is DFQATT and CDR2 is SNEGSKA (reference sequence). CDR3 residues: CSATGEAQYF. The CDR3, as DNA: TGCAGTGCTACGGGGGAGGCCCAGTACTTC.

The V gene is TRBV13, the J gene TRBJ2-4, with TRBD1 matching 7 bases. The CDR3 extends over 14 amino acids. CDR1 is PRHDT and CDR2 is FYEKMQ in the germline V gene (reference sequence). J gave up 5 bases and V 4 bases, and 5 bases lay outside the gene matches. CDR3 region: CASSSTDRENIQYF. The CDR3, as DNA: TGTGCCAGCAGCTCAACTGACAGGGAAAACATTCAGTACTTC.

V and J are TRBV7-9 and TRBJ2-1, with 12 positions matching TRBD2. CDR3 length equals 15 residues. CDR1 SEHNR and CDR2 FQNEAQ come from the germline V gene (reference sequence). V lost 4 bases, J lost 9 bases, and 7 bases stayed unmatched. The CDR3 sequence: CASSSTSGRRGEQFF. The DNA of the CDR3 is TGTGCCAGCAGCTCGACTAGCGGGAGACGAGGTGAGCAGTTCTTC.

This clonotype has a count of ten or more. The chain links TRBV12-3 or TRBV12-4 to TRBJ2-3; 8 bases line up with TRBD1. This CDR3 contains 14 residues. V lost 9 bases and J lost 3; bases outside the gene matches: 8. CDR3 region: CASTPGGTTDTQYF. The CDR3 DNA sequence: TGTGCCAGTACCCCAGGGGGCACAACAGATACGCAGTATTTT.